This is a list of T cell receptor beta chains from one sample in a study of T cell changes during pregnancy in multiple sclerosis. The data were produced by immunoSEQ multiplex PCR, yet TCRdb's version contains in-frame clones alone and is incomplete. This table holds over 50,000 clones, around 92% found once. The sample was CD4+ T cells from peripheral blood mononuclear cells, taken after pregnancy. Receptors were obtained from a female donor with multiple sclerosis, enrolled in a pregnancy study. Both conserved end residues are part of each CDR3. A D gene is named only where the DNA matches it firmly. Size values are once, few and many counts, or a class for expanded clones, and some rows have none.

TRBJ2-1,14,.,TRBV5-1,.,TGCGCCAGCAAGAGTGGGCAGCCTTACAATGAGCAGTTCTTC,CASKSGQPYNEQFF
TRBJ2-7,17,TRBD2,TRBV27,.,TGTGCCAGCAGTTTCCAGGGACTAGCGGGGCACTCCTACGAGCAGTACTTC,CASSFQGLAGHSYEQYF
TRBJ2-3,15,.,TRBV7-2,.,TGTGCCAGCAGCCCAGGCCTGGGGCGCACAGATACGCAGTATTTT,CASSPGLGRTDTQYF
TRBJ2-1,18,.,TRBV27,.,TGTGCCAGCAGTTTATCCCACCTCAGCCGGGTTCTAAGTAATGAGCAGTTCTTC,CASSLSHLSRVLSNEQFF
TRBJ1-6,18,.,TRBV4-3,.,TGCGCCAGCAGCCAAGATGGGACTTCCAGCTCCTATAATTCACCCCTCCACTTT,CASSQDGTSSSYNSPLHF
TRBJ2-1,11,.,TRBV19,.,TGTGCCAGTAGTATTCGGGGTGAGCAGTTCTTC,CASSIRGEQFF
TRBJ1-2,12,.,TRBV7-8,.,TGTGCCAGCAGCTTGAGAAGCGGTGGCTACACCTTC,CASSLRSGGYTF
TRBJ1-4,15,.,TRBV5-6,.,TGTGCCAGCAGCTTGGTAGACAGGATTAATGAAAAACTGTTTTTT,CASSLVDRINEKLFF
TRBJ1-2,17,.,TRBV18,.,TGTGCCAGCTCGCAAAGACCGGGACAAATAGGAGTCTATGGCTACACCTTC,CASSQRPGQIGVYGYTF
TRBJ2-1,16,TRBD1,TRBV7-9,.,TGTGCCAGCAGCTCCTGGACAGGAGTCTCCTACAATGAGCAGTTCTTC,CASSSWTGVSYNEQFF
TRBJ1-3,16,TRBD1,TRBV9,few,TGTGCCAGCAGCTTCCTTGGGGACAGCTCTGGAAACACCATATATTTT,CASSFLGDSSGNTIYF
TRBJ2-1,17,.,TRBV28,.,TGTGCCAGCAGTTCAATGATCGGACAGATTTTCTACAATGAGCAGTTCTTC,CASSSMIGQIFYNEQFF
TRBJ2-7,14,.,TRBV19,.,TGTGCCAGTAGTATTGTGGAGGGCTCCTACGAGCAGTACTTC,CASSIVEGSYEQYF
TRBJ1-2,14,.,TRBV7-2,.,TGTGCCAGCAGCCCCCCCGGGACTCTCTATGGCTACACCTTC,CASSPPGTLYGYTF
TRBJ2-3,18,TRBD2,TRBV5-1,once,TGCGCCAGCAGCTTGGTCGTGGGGACTAGTCATAAGACAGATACGCAGTATTTT,CASSLVVGTSHKTDTQYF
TRBJ1-2,14,.,TRBV7-2,.,TGTGCCAGCAGCCCTGACACAGGGAACTATGGCTACACCTTC,CASSPDTGNYGYTF
TRBJ1-3,16,.,TRBV4-3,.,TGCGCCAGCAGCCAAGATCTTCGGGGGGCTGGAAACACCATATATTTT,CASSQDLRGAGNTIYF
TRBJ2-6,15,TRBD1,TRBV6-5,.,TGTGCCAGCAGTCCTGACAGGGCTGGGGCCAACGTCCTGACTTTC,CASSPDRAGANVLTF
TRBJ1-2,14,TRBD1,TRBV6-5,.,TGTGCCAGCAGTTCGAGCCAGGGGGCCGGTGGCTACACCTTC,CASSSSQGAGGYTF
TRBJ1-3,17,TRBD1,TRBV10-3,.,TGTGCCATCAGTGACGGGCCGGGACAGAGGCCAGGAAACACCATATATTTT,CAISDGPGQRPGNTIYF
TRBJ1-4,15,.,TRBV28,.,TGTGCCAGCACCCTGGGGAGGGGGTTCGGAGAAAAACTGTTTTTT,CASTLGRGFGEKLFF
TRBJ2-6,14,.,TRBV5-5,once,TGTGCCAGCAGCTTGTCTGCTGGGGCCAACGTCCTGACTTTC,CASSLSAGANVLTF
TRBJ2-7,14,.,TRBV30,.,TGTGCCTGGAGTGTAACCCCGGTGGTTTACGAGCAGTACTTC,CAWSVTPVVYEQYF
TRBJ2-2,17,TRBD2,TRBV9,.,TGTGCCAGCAGCGTAGGTGCACTAGCGGGGTACACCGGGGAGCTGTTTTTT,CASSVGALAGYTGELFF
TRBJ1-2,14,TRBD1,TRBV18,.,TGTGCCAGCTCACGTGGACAGGGTGACTATGGCTACACCTTC,CASSRGQGDYGYTF
TRBJ2-3,15,TRBD2,TRBV7-6,.,TGTGCCAGCAGCTACGGACTAGCTGGCACAGATACGCAGTATTTT,CASSYGLAGTDTQYF
TRBJ1-1,13,.,TRBV5-1,.,TGCGCCAGCAGCGGGGACATCCGGACTGAAGCTTTCTTT,CASSGDIRTEAFF
TRBJ2-1,16,TRBD2,TRBV7-9,.,TGTGCCAGCAGCTTATGGGTCGCGGGAGGGTACAATGAGCAGTTCTTC,CASSLWVAGGYNEQFF
TRBJ2-1,13,.,TRBV6-6,once,TGTGCCAGCAGTTCCCAGGGCTTTAATGAGCAGTTCTTC,CASSSQGFNEQFF
TRBJ1-2,13,TRBD1,TRBV7-9,.,TGTGCCAGCAGTCGACAGGGAGATCATGGCTACACCTTC,CASSRQGDHGYTF
TRBJ1-4,15,.,TRBV19,.,TGTGCCAGTAGTCCAATCGGGACGCGGGATCTCAGGCTGTTTTTT,CASSPIGTRDLRLFF
TRBJ1-3,15,.,TRBV7-6,few,TGTGCCAGCAGCTTAGCGCCAGGGTCAGGAAACACCATATATTTT,CASSLAPGSGNTIYF
TRBJ2-5,16,.,TRBV5-5,.,TGTGCCAGCAGCGACAGCGTTAGCCCGAGGCAAGAGACCCAGTACTTC,CASSDSVSPRQETQYF
TRBJ1-4,16,.,TRBV19,.,TGTGCCAGTAGTATGAAGACAGCCATGGGGGGAGAAAAACTGTTTTTT,CASSMKTAMGGEKLFF
TRBJ2-1,16,.,TRBV7-9,.,TGTGCCAGCAGCTTAGCGGGGCTCCCCCTGGGCAATGAGCAGTTCTTC,CASSLAGLPLGNEQFF
TRBJ1-5,14,TRBD1,TRBV2,.,TGTGCCAGCAGTGAGGGACAGGGTAGTCAGCCCCAGCATTTT,CASSEGQGSQPQHF
TRBJ2-7,16,TRBD2,TRBV18,.,TGTGCCAGCTCTCTCTCCGGGACTAGAAAGGCCTACGAGCAGTACTTC,CASSLSGTRKAYEQYF
TRBJ2-1,12,.,TRBV28,.,TGTGCCAGCAGTATTACCGGGACTCAGCAGTTCTTC,CASSITGTQQFF
TRBJ1-5,13,.,TRBV19,.,TGTGCCAGTAGTATTAACAACGATCAGCCCCAGCATTTT,CASSINNDQPQHF
TRBJ2-3,12,.,TRBV29-1,.,TGCAGCGTTTCCCCATCTAGTCATACGCAGTATTTT,CSVSPSSHTQYF
TRBJ2-7,16,.,TRBV11-2,.,TGTGCCAGCAGCTTTAACTTCCCAGGGGTTTCCTACGAGCAGTACTTC,CASSFNFPGVSYEQYF
TRBJ2-2,18,.,TRBV7-2,.,TGTGCCAGCAGCCCAACGACGACAGCTAAGATCGACACCGGGGAGCTGTTTTTT,CASSPTTTAKIDTGELFF
TRBJ2-5,14,TRBD1,TRBV7-9,.,TGTGCCAGCAGCTTAGCAGGGGGCAGAGAGACCCAGTACTTC,CASSLAGGRETQYF
TRBJ2-2,17,TRBD2,TRBV14,.,TGTGCCAGCAGCCTGATGGCGGGGGAGGGAAACACCGGGGAGCTGTTTTTT,CASSLMAGEGNTGELFF